These 16 T cell receptor beta chains were sequenced from one sample in a study of blood T cell repertoires in COVID-19 (dated by TCRdb to about 2020). Libraries were prepared through the immunoSEQ multiplex PCR assay. The clones in this table, taken by TCRdb from immuneACCESS, are in-frame only. Not every clone is retained; where verified, under half of the shortfall comes from an unresolved V gene, and the cause of the rest is unknown. Counted in this sample were approximately 440,000 clones; 70% to 90% of them appeared once. Jointly, the top ten make up 10% to 15% of the sample. Source material: peripheral blood. The receptors were sampled from a woman in her fifties or sixties with COVID-19, enrolled during active disease.

This clone was seen a single time. The rearrangement links TRBV6-2 or TRBV6-3 to TRBJ1-1, with 9 bases identical to TRBD1. This CDR3 spans 17 amino acids. Looked up from germline, CDR1 is MNHEY and CDR2 is SVGEGT. The V segment lost 0 bases and the J segment 3 bases; nucleotides outside the gene matches: 8. DNA of the CDR3: TGTGCCAGCAGTTACTCCCGGGACAGGGTGTTGGACACTGAAGCTTTCTTT. Its translation is CASSYSRDRVLDTEAFF.

The chain carries TRBV6-5 and TRBJ1-2; no firm D call. Per the germline V gene, CDR1 is MNHEY and CDR2 is SVGAGI. CDR3 size: 16 residues. Trimming took off 4 bases at V and 5 bases at J, with 20 bases between the two ends. The CDR3 nucleotides are TGTGCCAGCAGTTTTGGCTTTACTGATTCGGGTTATGGCTACACCTTC. Its protein product is CASSFGFTDSGYGYTF.

This clone turned up a few times. This chain links TRBV6-5 with TRBJ2-2; TRBD1 matches 8 bases. The germline V gene has CDR1 MNHEY and CDR2 SVGAGI. With V trimmed by 7 bases and J by 8 bases, 9 bases remained unmatched. The CDR3 length is 14 residues. This CDR3 reads CASTLDRVDGELFF. CDR3 sequence (DNA): TGTGCCAGCACCCTGGACAGGGTTGATGGGGAGCTGTTTTTT.

This rearrangement joins TRBV10-3 to TRBJ2-7; 7 bases are a match to TRBD1. In germline, CDR1 is ENHRY, CDR2 SYGVKD. Trimming at V came to 5 bases and at J to 2 bases, leaving 6 bases not matched to a gene. This CDR3 is 14 amino acids long. The chain's CDR3 is CAISRTGDTYEQYF. In DNA form, the CDR3 reads TGTGCCATCAGTCGGACAGGCGATACCTACGAGCAGTACTTC.

This clone showed up just a few times. V usage is TRBV6-6 and J usage is TRBJ2-7, with D tentatively TRBD2 (5 bases). The CDR3 is 15 amino acids. The V and J ends lost 6 bases and 5 bases respectively, with 20 bases between them. Germline V gene data show CDR1 as MNHNY and CDR2 as SVGAGI (reference sequence). CDR3 amino acids: CASSPGIDGKNEQYF. CDR3 in DNA: TGTGCCAGCAGCCCGGGGATTGATGGGAAGAACGAGCAGTACTTC.

V gene TRBV6-1 combines with J gene TRBJ2-1, with 8 bases matching TRBD2. The junction had 6 bases not matched to a gene; V was cut back by 0 bases and J by 8 bases. Germline V gene sequence: CDR1 MNHNS, CDR2 SASEGT. This CDR3 has 15 residues. The CDR3: CASSEAAGLEDEQFF. DNA of the CDR3: TGTGCCAGCAGTGAAGCTGCGGGACTAGAGGATGAGCAGTTCTTC.

Worth noting for this clone: Within the sample, other DNA sequences also encode this same CDR3. This chain links TRBV2 with TRBJ1-1; 11 nucleotides align to TRBD1. This CDR3 is 15 amino acids long. After removal of 4 bases from V and 1 base from J, the junction contained 2 bases not matched to a gene. Germline V CDR1 and CDR2: SNHLY, FYNNEI. The CDR3: CASSAGTGGNTEAFF. The CDR3 DNA follows: TGTGCCAGCAGTGCCGGGACAGGGGGGAACACTGAAGCTTTCTTT.

This clone has a single count. Distinct nucleotide sequences in the sample also encode this CDR3. The chain combines TRBV29-1 with TRBJ1-1, with a possible D match to TRBD1 (5 bases). This CDR3 has 10 amino acids. Trimming shortened V by 6 bases and J by 3 bases, and 5 bases separated the two germline ends. From germline, CDR1 is SQVTM and CDR2 ANQGSEA. In DNA form, the CDR3 reads TGCAGCGTCAGGGACACTGAAGCTTTCTTT. It yields the protein CSVRDTEAFF. The variable domain in full, with the rest retrieved from reference TRBV29-1 and TRBJ1-1, is SAVISQKPSRDICQRGTSLTIQCQVDSQVTMMFWYRQQPGQSLTLIATANQGSEATYESGFVIDKFPISRPNLTFSTLTVSNMSPEDSSIYLCSVRDTEAFFGQGTRLTVV.

V gene TRBV6-5 combines with J gene TRBJ2-7, with D perhaps TRBD2 (6 bases). V gave up 7 bases and J gave up 0 bases, with 16 bases separating them. CDR1 and CDR2 from the germline V gene are MNHEY and SVGAGI. The CDR3 loop spans 15 amino acids. In DNA form, the CDR3 reads TGTGCCAGCAAAAGTCGGGGGAGGAGCTCCTACGAGCAGTACTTC. This translates into CASKSRGRSSYEQYF.

V gene TRBV11-1 combines with J gene TRBJ2-2; no reliable D call. CDR1 SGHAT and CDR2 FQDESV come from the germline V gene (reference sequence). This CDR3 is built from 15 residues. Trimming shortened V by 5 bases and J by 1 base, and 11 bases separated the two germline ends. CDR3 sequence reads: CASSQVGLNTGELFF. The CDR3 region has the DNA TGTGCCAGCAGCCAGGTCGGCCTGAACACCGGGGAGCTGTTTTTT.

The rearrangement links TRBV6-5 to TRBJ2-1, with D perhaps matching TRBD1 (6 bases). This CDR3 region has 14 residues. Germline-derived CDR1 and CDR2 are MNHEY and SVGAGI. V shed 2 bases and J shed 3 bases, with 8 bases lying between them. The CDR3 region has the DNA TGTGCCAGCAGTTACAACAGGGACTACAATGAGCAGTTCTTC. Translation: CASSYNRDYNEQFF.

This sequence joins TRBV19 and TRBJ1-4; possibly TRBD1 for D (5 bases). V was trimmed by 5 bases and J by 0 bases, leaving 7 bases between them. CDR3 length: 14 amino acids. Germline V gene sequence: CDR1 LNHDA, CDR2 SQIVND (reference sequence). CDR3 DNA sequence: TGTGCCAGTAGTCGACAGACAACTAATGAAAAACTGTTTTTT. Protein product: CASSRQTTNEKLFF. The full variable domain, with the rest looked up from reference TRBV19 and TRBJ1-4, is DGGITQSPKYLFRKEGQNVTLSCEQNLNHDAMYWYRQDPGQGLRLIYYSQIVNDFQKGDIAEGYSVSREKKESFPLTVTSAQKNPTAFYLCASSRQTTNEKLFFGSGTQLSVL.

The rearrangement links TRBV27 to TRBJ2-7, with TRBD2 matching over 11 bases. The germline V gene has CDR1 MNHEY and CDR2 SMNVEV (reference sequence). The CDR3 sequence is 15 residues long. With V trimmed by 6 bases and J by 1 base, 5 bases remained unmatched. The CDR3 loop reads CASSTGTSGSYEQYF. CDR3 DNA sequence: TGTGCCAGCAGCACCGGGACTAGCGGTTCCTACGAGCAGTACTTC.

The rearrangement uses TRBV7-9 and TRBJ2-7; 9 positions match TRBD2. The V segment lost 5 bases and the J segment 4 bases; nucleotides outside the gene matches: 6. The CDR3 is 14 amino acids. CDR1 is SEHNR and CDR2 is FQNEAQ in the germline V gene (reference sequence). The CDR3 loop is CASSPPSGGYEQYF. Written as DNA, the CDR3 is TGTGCCAGCAGCCCCCCCAGCGGGGGGTACGAGCAGTACTTC.

The rearrangement uses TRBV5-1 and TRBJ1-1, with D unclear. V lost 0 bases and J lost 5, with 14 bases in between. The CDR3 runs to 15 residues. Germline CDR1 and CDR2: SGHRS and YFSETQ. The CDR3 here is CASSLVPESRTEAFF. The CDR3 nucleotides are TGCGCCAGCAGCTTGGTCCCCGAATCGAGAACTGAAGCTTTCTTT.

In this sample, this clone turned up once. The chain uses TRBV27 and TRBJ2-1; 11 nucleotides align to TRBD2. Germline V CDR1 and CDR2: MNHEY, SMNVEV (reference sequence). The CDR3 contains 14 residues. V lost 5 bases to trimming and J lost 9 bases; unmatched junction nucleotides: 6. CDR3 DNA: TGTGCCAGCAGTCCTCAGCTAGCGGGGGGTGAGCAGTTCTTC. Its translation is CASSPQLAGGEQFF.